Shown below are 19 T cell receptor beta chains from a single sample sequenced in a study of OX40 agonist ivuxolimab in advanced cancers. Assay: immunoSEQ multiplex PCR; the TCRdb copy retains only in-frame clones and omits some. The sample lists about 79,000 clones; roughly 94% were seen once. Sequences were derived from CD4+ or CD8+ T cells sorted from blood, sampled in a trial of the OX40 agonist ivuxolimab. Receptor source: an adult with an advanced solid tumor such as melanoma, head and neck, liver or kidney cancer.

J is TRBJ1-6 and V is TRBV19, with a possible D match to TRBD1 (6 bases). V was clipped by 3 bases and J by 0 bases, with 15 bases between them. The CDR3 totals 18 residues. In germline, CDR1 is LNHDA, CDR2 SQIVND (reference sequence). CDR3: CASSMARGRSSYNSPLHF. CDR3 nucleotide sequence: TGTGCCAGTAGTATGGCCAGGGGAAGGAGCTCCTATAATTCACCCCTCCACTTT.

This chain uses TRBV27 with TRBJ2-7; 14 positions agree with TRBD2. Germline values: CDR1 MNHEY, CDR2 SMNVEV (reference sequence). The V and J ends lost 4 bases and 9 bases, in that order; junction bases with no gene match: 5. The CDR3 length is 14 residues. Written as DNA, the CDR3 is TGTGCCAGCAGTTATGGGACTAGCGGGAGTGGGCAGTACTTC. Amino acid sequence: CASSYGTSGSGQYF.

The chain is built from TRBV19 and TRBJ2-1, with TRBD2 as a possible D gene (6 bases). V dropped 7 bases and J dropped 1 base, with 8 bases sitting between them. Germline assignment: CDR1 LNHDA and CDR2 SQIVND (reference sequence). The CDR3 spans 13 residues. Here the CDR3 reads CASNAGSYNEQFF. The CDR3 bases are TGTGCCAGTAATGCGGGATCCTACAATGAGCAGTTCTTC.

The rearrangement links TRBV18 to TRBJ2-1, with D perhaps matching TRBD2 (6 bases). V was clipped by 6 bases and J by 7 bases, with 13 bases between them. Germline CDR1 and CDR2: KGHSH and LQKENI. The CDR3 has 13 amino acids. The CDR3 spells CASSFFGGNEQFF. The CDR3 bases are TGTGCCAGCTCCTTCTTTGGAGGGAATGAGCAGTTCTTC.

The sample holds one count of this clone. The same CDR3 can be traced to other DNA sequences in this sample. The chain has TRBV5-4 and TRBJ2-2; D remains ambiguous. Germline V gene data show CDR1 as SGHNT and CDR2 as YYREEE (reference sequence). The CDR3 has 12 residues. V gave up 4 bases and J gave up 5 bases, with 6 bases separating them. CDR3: CASSRGTGELFF. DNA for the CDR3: TGTGCCAGCAGCCGAGGAACCGGGGAGCTGTTTTTT.

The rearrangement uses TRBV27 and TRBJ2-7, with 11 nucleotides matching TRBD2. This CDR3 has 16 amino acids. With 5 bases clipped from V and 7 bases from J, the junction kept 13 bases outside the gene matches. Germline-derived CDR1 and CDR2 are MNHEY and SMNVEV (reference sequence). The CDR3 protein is CASSTWLAGGPLEQYF. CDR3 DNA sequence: TGTGCCAGCAGTACCTGGCTAGCGGGGGGTCCTCTGGAGCAGTACTTC.

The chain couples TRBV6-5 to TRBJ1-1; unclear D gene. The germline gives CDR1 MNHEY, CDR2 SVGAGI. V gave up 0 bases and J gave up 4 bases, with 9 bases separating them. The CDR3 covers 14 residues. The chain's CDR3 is CASSYSLLGTEAFF. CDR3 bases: TGTGCCAGCAGTTACTCACTTCTGGGCACTGAAGCTTTCTTT.

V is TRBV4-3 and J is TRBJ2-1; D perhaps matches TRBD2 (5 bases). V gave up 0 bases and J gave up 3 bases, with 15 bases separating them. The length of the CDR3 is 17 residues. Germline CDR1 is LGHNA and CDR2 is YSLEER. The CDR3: CASSQDPGLGLYNEQFF. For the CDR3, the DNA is TGCGCCAGCAGCCAAGATCCCGGGCTAGGACTCTACAATGAGCAGTTCTTC.

CDR3 bases: TGCGCCAGCAGCCCATCGCGGGCGACAGGGGGATTCTATGGCTACACCTTC. Protein product: CASSPSRATGGFYGYTF. The chain couples TRBV4-3 to TRBJ1-2; 9 nucleotides line up with TRBD1. From germline, CDR1 is LGHNA and CDR2 YSLEER. There are 17 residues in the CDR3. Trimming cost V 4 bases and J 4 bases; bases outside gene matches: 13.

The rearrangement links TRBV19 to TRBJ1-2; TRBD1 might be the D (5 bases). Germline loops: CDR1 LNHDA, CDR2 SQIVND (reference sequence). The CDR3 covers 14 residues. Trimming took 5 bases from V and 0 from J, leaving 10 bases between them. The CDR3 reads CASSFGGPNYGYTF. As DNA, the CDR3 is TGTGCCAGTAGTTTCGGGGGACCTAACTATGGCTACACCTTC.

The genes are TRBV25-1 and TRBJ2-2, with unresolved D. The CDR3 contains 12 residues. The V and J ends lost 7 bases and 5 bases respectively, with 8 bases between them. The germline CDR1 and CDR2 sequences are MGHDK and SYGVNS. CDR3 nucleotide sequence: TGTGCCAGCACGCCCGAGACCGGGGAGCTGTTTTTT. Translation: CASTPETGELFF.

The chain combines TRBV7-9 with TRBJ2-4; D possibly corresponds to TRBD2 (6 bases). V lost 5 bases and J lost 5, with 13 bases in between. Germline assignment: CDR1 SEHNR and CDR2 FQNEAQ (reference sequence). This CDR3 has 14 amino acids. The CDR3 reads CASSPRLAQNIQYF. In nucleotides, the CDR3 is TGTGCCAGCAGCCCTAGGCTAGCGCAAAACATTCAGTACTTC. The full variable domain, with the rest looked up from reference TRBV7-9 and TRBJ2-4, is DTGVSQNPRHKITKRGQNVTFRCDPISEHNRLYWYRQTLGQGPEFLTYFQNEAQLEKSRLLSDRFSAERPKGSFSTLEIQRTEQGDSAMYLCASSPRLAQNIQYFGAGTRLSVL.

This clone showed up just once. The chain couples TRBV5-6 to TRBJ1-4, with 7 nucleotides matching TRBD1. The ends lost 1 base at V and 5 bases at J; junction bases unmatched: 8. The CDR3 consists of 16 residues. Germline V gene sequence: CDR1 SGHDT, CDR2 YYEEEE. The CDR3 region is CASSLWGTVRNEKLFF. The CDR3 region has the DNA TGTGCCAGCAGCTTGTGGGGGACAGTAAGGAATGAAAAACTGTTTTTT.

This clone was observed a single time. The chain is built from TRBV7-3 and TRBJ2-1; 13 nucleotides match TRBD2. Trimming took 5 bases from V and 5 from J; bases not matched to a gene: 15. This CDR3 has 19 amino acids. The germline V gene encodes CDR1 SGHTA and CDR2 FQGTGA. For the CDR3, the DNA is TGTGCCAGCAGCCCCGGACTAGCGGGGGCCGGTGGTCTTGACAATGAGCAGTTCTTC. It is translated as CASSPGLAGAGGLDNEQFF.

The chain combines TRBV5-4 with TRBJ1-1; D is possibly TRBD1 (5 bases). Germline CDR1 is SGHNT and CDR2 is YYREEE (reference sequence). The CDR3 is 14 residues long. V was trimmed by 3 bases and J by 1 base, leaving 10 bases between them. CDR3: CASSSLQANTEAFF. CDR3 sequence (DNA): TGTGCCAGCAGCTCTTTACAGGCGAACACTGAAGCTTTCTTT.

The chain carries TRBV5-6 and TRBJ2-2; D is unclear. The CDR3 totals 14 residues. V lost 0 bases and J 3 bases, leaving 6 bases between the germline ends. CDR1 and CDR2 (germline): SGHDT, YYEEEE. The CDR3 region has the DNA TGTGCCAGCAGCTTGGCGGGTGACACCGGGGAGCTGTTTTTT. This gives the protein CASSLAGDTGELFF.

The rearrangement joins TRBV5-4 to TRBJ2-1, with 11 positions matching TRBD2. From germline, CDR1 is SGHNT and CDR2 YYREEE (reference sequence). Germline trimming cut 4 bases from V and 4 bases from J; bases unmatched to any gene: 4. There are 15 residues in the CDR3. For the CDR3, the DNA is TGTGCCAGCAGCGAGACTAGCGGGAATTACAATGAGCAGTTCTTC. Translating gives CASSETSGNYNEQFF.

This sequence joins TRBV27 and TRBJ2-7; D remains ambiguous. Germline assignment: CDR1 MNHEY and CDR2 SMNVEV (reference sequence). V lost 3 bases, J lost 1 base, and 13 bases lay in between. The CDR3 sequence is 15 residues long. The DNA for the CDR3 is TGTGCCAGCAGTTTGCAGGTCTCACCGTCCTACGAGCAGTACTTC. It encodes CASSLQVSPSYEQYF.

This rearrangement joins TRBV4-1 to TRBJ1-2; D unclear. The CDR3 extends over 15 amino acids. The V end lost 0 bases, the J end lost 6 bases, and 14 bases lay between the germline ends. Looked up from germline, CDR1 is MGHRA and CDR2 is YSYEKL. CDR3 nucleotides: TGCGCCAGCAGCCAAGAGGACCCCCCGAGGCATGGCTACACCTTC. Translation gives CASSQEDPPRHGYTF.